This TCR beta chain was captured by sequencing in a study of cytomegalovirus exposure and HLA in healthy donors. Overall study results and limits: The authors later found TCR association rates varying by HLA locus, with DRB1 most and HLA-C fewest.

This clone was counted at least ten times. Its cognate antigen is unknown. The donors gave bone marrow, and they were healthy. A multiplex PCR was run with 60 Vbeta primers and 13 Jbeta primers. The assay was immunoSEQ multiplex PCR, and TCRdb's table has in-frame clones only and misses some. The repertoire has approximately 170,000 clones, over 60% of them found once; the top ten carry approximately 0.76%. This sequence originates from a female donor in good health and CMV-seronegative. Sequencing used PBMCs.

CDR3 sequence: CASRPQGDTGELFF. CDR3 DNA: TGTGCCAGCCGACCCCAAGGAGACACCGGGGAGCTGTTTTTT. The chain recombines TRBV7-3 with TRBJ2-2; no reliable D call. The CDR3 covers 14 residues. Germline assignment: CDR1 SGHTA and CDR2 FQGTGA. The V end lost 8 bases, the J end lost 3 bases, and 13 bases lay between the germline ends.